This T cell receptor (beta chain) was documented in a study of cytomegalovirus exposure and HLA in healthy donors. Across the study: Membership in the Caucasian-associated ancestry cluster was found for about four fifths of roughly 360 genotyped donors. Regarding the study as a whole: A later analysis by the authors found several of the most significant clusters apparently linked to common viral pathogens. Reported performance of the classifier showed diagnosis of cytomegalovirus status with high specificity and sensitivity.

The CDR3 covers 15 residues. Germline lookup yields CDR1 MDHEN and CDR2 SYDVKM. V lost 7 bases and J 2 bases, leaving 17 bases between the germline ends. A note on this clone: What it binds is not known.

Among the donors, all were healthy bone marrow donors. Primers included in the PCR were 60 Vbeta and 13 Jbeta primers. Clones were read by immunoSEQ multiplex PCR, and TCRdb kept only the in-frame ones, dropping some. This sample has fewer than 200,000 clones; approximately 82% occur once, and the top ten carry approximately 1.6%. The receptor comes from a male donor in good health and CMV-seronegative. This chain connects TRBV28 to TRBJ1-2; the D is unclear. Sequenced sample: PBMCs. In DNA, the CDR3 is TGTGCCAGCAACACCAACAGCAACCTAAACTATGGCTACACCTTC. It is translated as CASNTNSNLNYGYTF.